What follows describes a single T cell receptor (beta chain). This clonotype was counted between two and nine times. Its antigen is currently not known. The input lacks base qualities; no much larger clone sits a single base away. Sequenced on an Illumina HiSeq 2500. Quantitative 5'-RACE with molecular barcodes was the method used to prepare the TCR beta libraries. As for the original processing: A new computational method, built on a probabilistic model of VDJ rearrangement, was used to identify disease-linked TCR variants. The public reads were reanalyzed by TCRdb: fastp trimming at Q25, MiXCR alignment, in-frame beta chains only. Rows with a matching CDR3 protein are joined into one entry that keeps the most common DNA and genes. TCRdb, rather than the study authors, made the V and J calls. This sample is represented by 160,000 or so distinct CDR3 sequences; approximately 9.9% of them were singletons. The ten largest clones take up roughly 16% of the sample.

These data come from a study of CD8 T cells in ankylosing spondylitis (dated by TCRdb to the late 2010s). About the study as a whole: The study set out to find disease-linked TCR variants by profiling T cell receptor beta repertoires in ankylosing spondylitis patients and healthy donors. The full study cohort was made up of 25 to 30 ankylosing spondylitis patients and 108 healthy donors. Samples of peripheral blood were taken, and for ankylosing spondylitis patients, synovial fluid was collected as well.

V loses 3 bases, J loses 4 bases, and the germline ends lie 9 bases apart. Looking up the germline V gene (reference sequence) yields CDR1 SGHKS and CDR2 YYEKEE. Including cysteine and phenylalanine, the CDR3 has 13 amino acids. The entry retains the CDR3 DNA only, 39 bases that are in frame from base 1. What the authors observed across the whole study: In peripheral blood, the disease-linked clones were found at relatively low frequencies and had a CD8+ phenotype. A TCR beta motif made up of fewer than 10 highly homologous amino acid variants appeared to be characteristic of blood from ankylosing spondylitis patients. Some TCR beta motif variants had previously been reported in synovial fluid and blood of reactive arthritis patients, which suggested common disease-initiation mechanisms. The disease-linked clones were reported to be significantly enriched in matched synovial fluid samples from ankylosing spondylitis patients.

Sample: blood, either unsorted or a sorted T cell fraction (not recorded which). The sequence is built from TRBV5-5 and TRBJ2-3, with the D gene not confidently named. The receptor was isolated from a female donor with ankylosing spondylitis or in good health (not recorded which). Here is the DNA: TGTGCCAGCAGCTCAGAATTCGCAGATACGCAGTATTTT. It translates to CASSSEFADTQYF.